This T cell receptor beta chain was documented in a study of cytomegalovirus exposure and HLA in healthy donors. Study outcomes and limitations: Across donors, most TCRs were seen rarely, yet some public ones were widespread.

CDR3 length equals 14 residues. Germline values: CDR1 MNHEY, CDR2 SMNVEV (reference sequence). V gave up 3 bases and J gave up 5 bases, with 13 bases separating them. A note on this clone: Antigen unknown.

PCR primers comprised 60 Vbeta and 13 Jbeta primers. Sequencing used immunoSEQ multiplex PCR; TCRdb keeps in-frame clones, though not all of them. This table holds about 130,000 clones, approximately 84% found once. The chain recombines TRBV27 with TRBJ1-1; D is perhaps TRBD1 (5 bases). Sequencing was done on a sample of PBMCs. This sequence was found in a man aged 18-30 years in good health and CMV-seropositive. This CDR3 is CASSLRGAGTEAFF. The DNA for the CDR3 is TGTGCCAGCAGTTTGAGGGGAGCGGGGACTGAAGCTTTCTTT.